The 25 T cell receptor beta chains below all came from one sample that was sequenced in a study of T cell repertoires in cytomegalovirus infection. Antigen specificity for these receptors is unknown. One entry per CDR3 protein results from TCRdb running MiXCR on the reads. The table lists around 710,000 distinct CDR3 sequences, about 27% of them singletons. The material was cultured CD8+ T cells from PBMCs, obtained from culture after CMV antigen stimulation. The receptors come from a human donor in good health (CMV status not recorded). Some clones in this sample may be carry-over from other donors' samples.

This clonotype was counted ten times or more. This chain connects TRBV7-6 to TRBJ1-1, with TRBD1 identical over 7 bases. V shed 4 bases and J 3 bases; nucleotides not matched to a gene: 8. CDR3 length: 15 residues. The germline V gene has CDR1 SGHVS and CDR2 FNYEAQ. CDR3 nucleotides: TGTGCCAGCAGCTCCTTCGGACAGGCGGACACTGAAGCTTTCTTT. Its translation is CASSSFGQADTEAFF.

V and J are TRBV12-3 or TRBV12-4 and TRBJ1-1; D gene uncertain. Trimming left V 6 bases short and J 4 bases short, with 12 bases between. The CDR3 is made up of 13 amino acids. CDR3 in DNA: TGTGCCAGCAGCTGGGCCGTGGGCACTGAAGCTTTCTTT. Amino acids: CASSWAVGTEAFF.

In this sample, this clonotype turned up many times. The gene calls are TRBV7-6 and TRBJ2-2; tentative D call: TRBD2 (7 bases). There are 15 residues in the CDR3. In germline, CDR1 is SGHVS, CDR2 FNYEAQ. V lost 2 bases and J lost 7, with 14 bases in between. For the CDR3, the DNA is TGTGCCAGCAGCTTATATCCGGGGGGCAACGGGGAGCTGTTTTTT. It translates to CASSLYPGGNGELFF.

The rearrangement joins TRBV2 to TRBJ1-2, with D perhaps matching TRBD1 (5 bases). Germline V gene lookup returns CDR1 SNHLY and CDR2 FYNNEI. The CDR3 is 17 residues long. The germline V and J ends were trimmed by 8 bases and 3 bases, with 25 bases remaining between them. This CDR3 is CASLRLPGTAYDYGYTF. As DNA, the CDR3 is TGTGCCAGCTTACGCCTCCCCGGGACCGCTTATGACTATGGCTACACCTTC.

This clonotype has more than one count but fewer than ten. V and J are TRBV15 and TRBJ1-2; possible D gene TRBD1, 5 bases. V was cut by 4 bases and J by 4 bases, with 13 bases left in between. This CDR3 has 14 residues. Germline-derived CDR1 and CDR2 are LNHNV and YYDKDF (reference sequence). The CDR3 spells CATSTPMGGYGYTF. CDR3 DNA: TGTGCCACCAGCACCCCTATGGGGGGCTATGGCTACACCTTC.

This clonotype was seen only a few times. CDR3: CATAKGQGRTYNEQFF. The CDR3, as DNA: TGTGCCACTGCTAAGGGACAGGGGAGAACCTACAATGAGCAGTTCTTC. The chain joins TRBV7-9 to TRBJ2-1; 10 bases fit TRBD1. Germline V gene data show CDR1 as SEHNR and CDR2 as FQNEAQ (reference sequence). V trimming: 10 bases; J trimming: 2 bases; junction bases outside the gene matches: 11. The CDR3 runs 16 residues.

V and J are TRBV7-6 and TRBJ1-3, with 8 bases identical to TRBD1. This CDR3 spans 17 amino acids. J gave up 1 base and V 5 bases, and 10 bases lay outside the gene matches. CDR1 and CDR2 from the germline V gene are SGHVS and FNYEAQ. The CDR3 protein is CASSILGQGVSGNTIYF. CDR3 DNA: TGTGCCAGCAGCATACTAGGACAGGGAGTTTCTGGAAACACCATATATTTT.

This chain joins TRBV2 and TRBJ2-1, with D tentatively TRBD2 (5 bases). The ends were cut back, 5 bases at V and 1 base at J, with 12 bases in the middle. CDR3 length: 15 amino acids. CDR1 and CDR2 from the germline V gene are SNHLY and FYNNEI. In DNA form, the CDR3 reads TGTGCCAGCAGTCCTAGCCCGAGATCCTACAATGAGCAGTTCTTC. Translated: CASSPSPRSYNEQFF.

This chain joins TRBV12-3 or TRBV12-4 and TRBJ2-1; 8 nucleotides line up with TRBD1. The ends lost 5 bases at V and 6 bases at J; junction bases unmatched: 12. The CDR3 extends over 16 amino acids. The CDR3: CASSIRDRSSVNEQFF. DNA for the CDR3: TGTGCCAGCAGTATACGGGACAGGAGCTCGGTCAATGAGCAGTTCTTC.

The chain recombines TRBV6-6 with TRBJ2-5, with 7 bases lining up with TRBD2. Germline CDR1 MNHNY, CDR2 SVGAGI (reference sequence). The J segment lost 4 bases and the V segment lost 2 bases, leaving 10 bases of the junction unmatched. The CDR3 has 16 amino acids. CDR3 DNA sequence: TGTGCCAGCAGTTACGTATGGACTAGTCTAACAGAGACCCAGTACTTC. Translation: CASSYVWTSLTETQYF.

The rearrangement joins TRBV7-8 to TRBJ1-3, with 7 bases matching TRBD1. Germline CDR1 SGHVS, CDR2 FQNEAQ. CDR3 size: 15 residues. The V and J ends lost 2 bases and 8 bases, in that order; junction bases with no gene match: 9. In DNA, the CDR3 is TGTGCCAGCAGCTTAACACCCGGGACAGCGGACACCATATATTTT. It codes for CASSLTPGTADTIYF.

This chain connects TRBV19 to TRBJ2-7; no clear D. The CDR3 totals 13 residues. In germline, CDR1 is LNHDA, CDR2 SQIVND (reference sequence). V gave up 3 bases and J gave up 3 bases, with 9 bases separating them. The CDR3, as DNA: TGTGCCAGTAGTATGGCCAACTTCTACGAGCAGTACTTC. It codes for CASSMANFYEQYF.

The J gene is TRBJ2-1, the V gene TRBV6-6; 8 bases agree with TRBD2. From germline, CDR1 is MNHNY and CDR2 SVGAGI (reference sequence). Unmatched junction bases numbered 6, after V lost 2 bases and J lost 0 bases. CDR3 length: 17 amino acids. The CDR3 region is CASSYQERGSSYNEQFF. The CDR3 DNA reads as TGTGCCAGCAGTTACCAGGAGCGGGGGAGCTCCTACAATGAGCAGTTCTTC.

The sample holds many counts of this clonotype. CDR3 sequence reads: CASSHRGPTSYEQYF. The CDR3 nucleotides read TGTGCCAGCAGTCACAGGGGGCCGACCTCCTACGAGCAGTACTTC. The rearrangement joins TRBV3-1 to TRBJ2-7; 9 bases align to TRBD1. The germline V gene has CDR1 LGHDT and CDR2 YNNKEL (reference sequence). V was clipped by 6 bases and J by 0 bases; unmatched bases: 6. The CDR3 extends over 15 amino acids.

The genes are TRBV20-1 and TRBJ2-1; D is unclear. CDR1 and CDR2 (germline): DFQATT, SNEGSKA (reference sequence). This CDR3 contains 16 residues. V lost 3 bases and J 1 base, leaving 16 bases between the germline ends. In DNA, the CDR3 is TGCAGTGCTAGTTGGTTTCGCGAACCATCCTACAATGAGCAGTTCTTC. Translation gives CSASWFREPSYNEQFF.

The gene calls are TRBV7-9 and TRBJ1-6; the match to TRBD1 covers 8 bases. V gave up 4 bases and J gave up 11 bases; unmatched junction bases: 4. Germline V gene data show CDR1 as SEHNR and CDR2 as FQNEAQ (reference sequence). This CDR3 has 13 residues. CDR3: CASSSTGGPPLHF. Here the CDR3 DNA reads TGTGCCAGCAGCTCAACAGGGGGGCCACCCCTCCACTTT.

V and J are TRBV4-1 and TRBJ1-2, with D maybe TRBD1 (5 bases). This CDR3 region has 14 residues. Trimming removed 3 bases from V and 3 bases from J, with 11 bases in between. Germline V lookup: CDR1 MGHRA, CDR2 YSYEKL. This CDR3 reads CASSQPGLDYGYTF. The CDR3, as DNA: TGCGCCAGCAGCCAGCCAGGGTTGGACTATGGCTACACCTTC.

This clonotype was counted a few times. The chain carries TRBV11-2 and TRBJ2-3; D is unclear. Germline-derived CDR1 and CDR2 are SGHAT and FQNNGV. The CDR3 is made up of 15 amino acids. V lost 1 base and J lost 0, with 8 bases in between. Here the CDR3 reads CASSLVVSSTDTQYF. The CDR3 DNA is TGTGCCAGCAGCTTAGTGGTCAGTAGCACAGATACGCAGTATTTT.

This clonotype was picked up a small number of times. The J gene is TRBJ2-1, the V gene TRBV4-2; D is ambiguous. The germline V gene encodes CDR1 LGHNA and CDR2 YNFKEQ. Trimming removed 0 bases from V and 0 bases from J, with 12 bases in between. This CDR3 has 17 residues. CDR3 loop: CASSQEGKFGSYNEQFF. The CDR3 DNA reads as TGTGCCAGCAGCCAAGAGGGGAAGTTCGGCTCCTACAATGAGCAGTTCTTC.

This sequence joins TRBV9 and TRBJ2-7; 7 bases line up with TRBD1. The J segment lost 3 bases and the V segment lost 3 bases, leaving 6 bases of the junction unmatched. Germline V gene sequence: CDR1 SGDLS, CDR2 YYNGEE. This CDR3 is 14 amino acids long. CDR3 region: CASSGGTAYYEQYF. The CDR3 bases are TGTGCCAGCAGCGGAGGGACAGCGTACTACGAGCAGTACTTC. The full variable domain, completed using reference TRBV9 and TRBJ2-7, is DSGVTQTPKHLITATGQRVTLRCSPRSGDLSVYWYQQSLDQGLQFLIQYYNGEERAKGNILERFSAQQFPDLHSELNLSSLELGDSALYFCASSGGTAYYEQYFGPGTRLTVT.

This clonotype was found many times. V usage is TRBV7-2 and J usage is TRBJ2-7, with no clear D. CDR3 length: 12 residues. Germline values: CDR1 SGHTA, CDR2 FQGNSA. V shed 5 bases and J shed 4 bases, with 9 bases lying between them. The CDR3 protein is CASSPHGYEQYV. The CDR3 DNA follows: TGTGCCAGCAGCCCCCACGGTTACGAGCAGTACGTC.

This clonotype was seen many times. V gene TRBV7-2 combines with J gene TRBJ2-1; tentatively, D is TRBD1 (6 bases). This CDR3 is 15 amino acids long. Trimming removed 5 bases at V and 5 bases at J, with 16 bases between. The V gene's germline CDR1 is SGHTA and CDR2 FQGNSA. The CDR3 region is CASSLTPGQNNEQFF. The CDR3, as DNA: TGTGCCAGCAGCCTTACTCCTGGACAGAACAATGAGCAGTTCTTC.

The chain combines TRBV4-2 with TRBJ2-5; 11 bases match TRBD2. Germline-derived CDR1 and CDR2 are LGHNA and YNFKEQ. The CDR3 consists of 15 residues. Trimming took 0 bases from V and 5 from J; bases not matched to a gene: 2. DNA of the CDR3: TGTGCCAGCAGCCAAGAGGTAGCGGGAGGGGAGACCCAGTACTTC. Translating gives CASSQEVAGGETQYF.

The chain is built from TRBV24-1 and TRBJ2-5; no reliable D call. The germline CDR1 and CDR2 sequences are KGHDR and SFDVKD. The V and J ends lost 3 bases and 6 bases respectively, with 7 bases between them. The CDR3 has 12 amino acids. The CDR3 nucleotides read TGTGCCACCAGTGATGTTATGAAGACCCAGTACTTC. Encoded protein: CATSDVMKTQYF.

V usage is TRBV6-2 or TRBV6-3 and J usage is TRBJ2-3; D unresolved. The V end lost 7 bases, the J end lost 0 bases, and 11 bases lay between the germline ends. From germline, CDR1 is MNHEY and CDR2 SVGEGT. This CDR3 is 14 amino acids long. CDR3 region: CASTIDESTDTQYF. CDR3 DNA sequence: TGTGCCAGCACCATAGACGAGAGCACAGATACGCAGTATTTT.